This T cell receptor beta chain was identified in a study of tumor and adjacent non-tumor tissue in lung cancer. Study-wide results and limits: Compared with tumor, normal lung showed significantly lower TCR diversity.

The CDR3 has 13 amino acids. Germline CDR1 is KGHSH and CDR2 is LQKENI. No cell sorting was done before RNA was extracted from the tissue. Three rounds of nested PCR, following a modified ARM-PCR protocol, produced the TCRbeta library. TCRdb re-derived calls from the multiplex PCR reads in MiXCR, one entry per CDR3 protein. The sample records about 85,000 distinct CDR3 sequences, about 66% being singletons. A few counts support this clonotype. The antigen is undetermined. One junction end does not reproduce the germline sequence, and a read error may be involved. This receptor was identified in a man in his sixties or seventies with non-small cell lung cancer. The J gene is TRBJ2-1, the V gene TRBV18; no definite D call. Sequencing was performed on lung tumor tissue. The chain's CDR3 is CASSPPMADDQFF. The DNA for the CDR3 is TGTGCCAGCTCACCCCCTATGGCCGATGACCAGTTCTTC.